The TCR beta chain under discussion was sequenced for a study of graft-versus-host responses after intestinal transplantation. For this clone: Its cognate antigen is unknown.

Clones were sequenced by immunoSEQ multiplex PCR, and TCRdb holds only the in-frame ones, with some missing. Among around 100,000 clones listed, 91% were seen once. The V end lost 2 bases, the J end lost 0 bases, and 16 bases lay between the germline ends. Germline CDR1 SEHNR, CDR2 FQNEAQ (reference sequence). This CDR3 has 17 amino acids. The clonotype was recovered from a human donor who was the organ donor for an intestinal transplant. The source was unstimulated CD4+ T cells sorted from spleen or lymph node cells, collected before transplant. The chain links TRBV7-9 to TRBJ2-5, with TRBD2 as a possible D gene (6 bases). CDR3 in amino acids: CASSLSRLASYQETQYF. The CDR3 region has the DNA TGTGCCAGCAGCTTAAGTCGGCTAGCGTCCTACCAAGAGACCCAGTACTTC.